One and the same sample provided the 8 T cell receptor beta chains below, sequenced in a study of Graves' ophthalmopathy and Graves' hyperthyroidism (dated by TCRdb to the late 2010s). The reads were generated on an Illumina HiSeq 2000. TCR beta CDR3 regions were amplified from RNA transcripts for repertoire sequencing. The first round was an RT-PCR using HTBI primers with the Qiagen OneStep RT-PCR kit, and this first round was followed by a second-round multiplex PCR, then size selection and purification. TCRdb's own reprocessing of the public reads used fastp at Q25 and MiXCR and kept productive beta chains. Entries are consolidated by CDR3 protein sequence, retaining the most common genes and DNA. Across this sample there are about 700,000 distinct CDR3 sequences, with 40% seen only once. Jointly, the top ten make up roughly 46% of the sample. The material sequenced was peripheral blood. The source of these receptors is an adult man with Graves' ophthalmopathy.

The chain couples TRBV7-9 to TRBJ1-6, with a possible D match to TRBD1 (6 bases). The germline V gene encodes CDR1 SEHNR and CDR2 FQNEAQ (reference sequence). This CDR3 has 16 residues. Trimming shortened V by 4 bases and J by 7 bases, and 17 bases separated the two germline ends. CDR3 sequence (DNA): TGTGCCAGCAGCTCCGCCCTTAGGGGGGAAAATTCACCCCTCCACTTT. This translates into CASSSALRGENSPLHF.

The chain employs TRBV4-3 and TRBJ2-7; 7 bases fit TRBD1. CDR1 LGHNA and CDR2 YSLEER come from the germline V gene. With 1 base clipped from V and 3 bases from J, the junction kept 6 bases outside the gene matches. This CDR3 region has 15 residues. The DNA for the CDR3 is TGCGCCAGCAGCCAAGTTGCGACAGGGAACTACGAGCAGTACTTC. Encoded protein: CASSQVATGNYEQYF.

The gene calls are TRBV2 and TRBJ1-2, with a weak D call TRBD1 (5 bases). V shed 6 bases and J shed 4 bases, with 21 bases lying between them. CDR1 and CDR2 from the germline V gene are SNHLY and FYNNEI. CDR3 length equals 16 residues. The CDR3 DNA is TGTGCCAGCAGCCAAGCCGGCGGCAGGGCGATCTATGGCTACACCTTC. Translated, it gives CASSQAGGRAIYGYTF.

The table lists this clonotype with many counts. The chain joins TRBV14 to TRBJ1-6; D is ambiguous. V was pared by 1 base and J by 10 bases, with 11 bases between. The germline V gene has CDR1 SGHDN and CDR2 FVKESK. CDR3 length equals 14 residues. The CDR3 loop reads CASSQGGFGSPLHF. CDR3 nucleotides: TGTGCCAGCAGCCAAGGGGGTTTTGGGTCACCCCTCCACTTT.

On this clonotype: A read error is possible here, since a much larger clone lies one base away. A read error is likely, as this CDR3 ends without the conserved phenylalanine or tryptophan. No DNA is shown, since the ends of the CDR3 on it are uncertain; the CDR3 is the one TCRdb lists. The V call is TRBV29-1, the J call TRBJ1-2. Germline V gene data show CDR1 as SQVTM and CDR2 as ANQGSEA. Counting both end residues, the CDR3 totals 14 amino acids. The CDR3: CSAAGGRLPYGHTS.

The chain recombines TRBV9 with TRBJ1-4; D is possibly TRBD1 (6 bases). This CDR3 has 15 residues. The V gene's germline CDR1 is SGDLS and CDR2 YYNGEE. The V gene lost 3 bases and the J gene lost 7 bases, with 16 bases spanning the gap. The CDR3 DNA sequence: TGTGCCAGCAGCGCATCTTGGGGGCTAGGTGAAAAACTGTTTTTT. It is translated as CASSASWGLGEKLFF. Together with reference TRBV9 and TRBJ1-4, the CDR3 gives the full variable domain: DSGVTQTPKHLITATGQRVTLRCSPRSGDLSVYWYQQSLDQGLQFLIQYYNGEERAKGNILERFSAQQFPDLHSELNLSSLELGDSALYFCASSASWGLGEKLFFGSGTQLSVL.

The CDR3 DNA sequence: TGCAGCGTTGCGAGGGGACTGAGCTCCTACGAGCAGTACTTC. It is translated as CSVARGLSSYEQYF. The chain combines TRBV29-1 with TRBJ2-7; D might be TRBD2 (6 bases). Germline V lookup: CDR1 SQVTM, CDR2 ANQGSEA. The CDR3 sequence is 14 residues long. V lost 4 bases and J lost 0, with 13 bases in between.

This chain joins TRBV20-1 and TRBJ2-7, with 9 bases aligning to TRBD2. V lost 5 bases and J lost 2; bases outside the gene matches: 7. The CDR3 covers 14 residues. Germline CDR1 DFQATT, CDR2 SNEGSKA (reference sequence). CDR3 sequence: CSAVSGGPPYEQYF. DNA for the CDR3: TGCAGTGCTGTTAGCGGGGGTCCCCCCTACGAGCAGTACTTC.